The 11 T cell receptor beta chains in this list originate from one sample, sequenced in a study of radiotherapy plus CTLA-4 blockade in lung cancer. TCRdb's table, derived via immunoSEQ multiplex PCR, lists solely in-frame clones and lacks some. The table shows roughly 92,000 clones, with 70% to 90% occurring only once. Sample: peripheral blood, taken from a patient treated with radiotherapy plus ipilimumab. These receptors were taken from a human donor with non-small cell lung cancer who had a partial response to radiotherapy plus ipilimumab.

The chain joins TRBV28 to TRBJ1-1, with D tentatively TRBD1 (5 bases). From germline, CDR1 is MDHEN and CDR2 SYDVKM. This CDR3 region has 15 residues. V was shortened by 5 bases and J by 1 base, with 14 bases between the two germline ends. The CDR3 sequence is CASSRPTGPNTEAFF. The DNA of the CDR3 is TGTGCCAGCAGTCGACCTACAGGACCGAACACTGAAGCTTTCTTT. Filled out from reference TRBV28 and TRBJ1-1, the complete variable domain reads DVKVTQSSRYLVKRTGEKVFLECVQDMDHENMFWYRQDPGLGLRLIYFSYDVKMKEKGDIPEGYSVSREKKERFSLILESASTNQTSMYLCASSRPTGPNTEAFFGQGTRLTVV.

This clone was seen only a few times. The chain recombines TRBV6-6 with TRBJ1-3, with 8 bases fitting TRBD1. V gave up 6 bases and J gave up 0 bases; unmatched junction bases: 4. There are 15 residues in the CDR3. Germline V gives CDR1 MNHNY, CDR2 SVGAGI (reference sequence). Here the CDR3 reads CASSLTGDSGNTIYF. The CDR3 DNA reads as TGTGCCAGCAGCTTGACAGGGGACTCTGGAAACACCATATATTTT.

This chain joins TRBV9 and TRBJ2-2; 7 bases fit TRBD2. Germline CDR1 is SGDLS and CDR2 is YYNGEE. This CDR3 has 15 amino acids. Losses at the gene ends were 0 bases for V and 2 bases for J; bases not matched to a gene: 1. The CDR3 sequence is CASSVASGNTGELFF. The CDR3, as DNA: TGTGCCAGCAGCGTAGCTAGCGGAAACACCGGGGAGCTGTTTTTT.

The gene calls are TRBV28 and TRBJ2-7; 7 bases agree with TRBD1. This CDR3 is 12 amino acids long. Germline V gives CDR1 MDHEN, CDR2 SYDVKM. The CDR3 is CASSSARGLSFV. CDR3 bases: TGTGCCAGCAGTTCCGCTAGGGGGCTTTCCTTCGTC.

This chain uses TRBV5-4 with TRBJ1-1; TRBD1 aligns across 7 bases. V dropped 2 bases and J dropped 3; count of bases not matched to a gene: 1. The CDR3 is 13 residues long. CDR1 and CDR2 (germline): SGHNT, YYREEE (reference sequence). CDR3 region: CASSFGQDTEAFF. In DNA form, the CDR3 reads TGTGCCAGCAGCTTTGGACAGGACACTGAAGCTTTCTTT.

V is TRBV19 and J is TRBJ1-2; D is unclear. CDR3 length: 13 residues. Trimming removed 3 bases from V and 4 bases from J, with 9 bases in between. The germline CDR1 and CDR2 sequences are LNHDA and SQIVND (reference sequence). For the CDR3, the DNA is TGTGCCAGTAGTATGCCCGGACTCTATGGCTACACCTTC. The encoded protein is CASSMPGLYGYTF.

The V and J genes are TRBV30 and TRBJ2-3; 9 bases are a match to TRBD2. The V gene's germline CDR1 is GTSNPN and CDR2 SVGIG (reference sequence). Germline trimming cut 3 bases from V and 5 bases from J; bases unmatched to any gene: 21. This CDR3 is built from 19 residues. The CDR3 sequence: CAWSSWLVWAGGGLDTQYF. The CDR3 nucleotides are TGTGCCTGGAGCTCTTGGTTGGTGTGGGCGGGAGGGGGCTTAGATACGCAGTATTTT. The full variable domain, completed using reference TRBV30 and TRBJ2-3, is SQTIHQWPATLVQPVGSPLSLECTVEGTSNPNLYWYRQAAGRGLQLLFYSVGIGQISSEVPQNLSASRPQDRQFILSSKKLLLSDSGFYLCAWSSWLVWAGGGLDTQYFGPGTRLTVL.

The chain carries TRBV28 and TRBJ2-7; 12 bases are shared with TRBD2. The CDR3 is made up of 15 amino acids. Germline assignment: CDR1 MDHEN and CDR2 SYDVKM. V lost 5 bases to trimming and J lost 4 bases; unmatched junction nucleotides: 6. CDR3 sequence reads: CASSPLAGGPYEQYV. DNA for the CDR3: TGTGCCAGCAGTCCTCTAGCGGGAGGGCCTTACGAGCAGTACGTC.

A word on this clone: One junction end disagrees with the germline gene, perhaps due to a read error. The same CDR3 can be traced to other DNA sequences in this sample. The V gene is TRBV19, the J gene TRBJ2-2, with 8 positions matching TRBD2. The CDR3 has 14 amino acids. Germline assignment: CDR1 LNHDA and CDR2 SQIVND (reference sequence). CDR3 bases: TGTGCTAGTACCGGGGGGGGTCTAACCGGGGAGCTGTTTTTT. It is translated as CASTGGGLTGELFF. Looking up the rest from reference TRBV19 and TRBJ2-2 gives the full variable domain: DGGITQSPKYLFRKEGQNVTLSCEQNLNHDAMYWYRQDPGQGLRLIYYSQIVNDFQKGDIAEGYSVSREKKESFPLTVTSAQKNPTAFYLCASTGGGLTGELFFGEGSRLTVL.

The V call is TRBV28, the J call TRBJ1-1, with TRBD1 matching 8 bases. With V trimmed by 6 bases and J by 3 bases, 6 bases remained unmatched. This CDR3 is 14 amino acids long. Germline-derived CDR1 and CDR2 are MDHEN and SYDVKM. The CDR3 spells CASRLQGGYTEAFF. The DNA for the CDR3 is TGTGCCAGCAGACTACAGGGGGGATACACTGAAGCTTTCTTT.

The genes are TRBV19 and TRBJ2-6; D might be TRBD2 (7 bases). The length of the CDR3 is 17 residues. Germline V gives CDR1 LNHDA, CDR2 SQIVND (reference sequence). Trimming stripped 1 base from V and 2 bases from J, with 12 bases between. CDR3 bases: TGTGCCAGTAGTATAGTTGGGGGGGCGGCTGGGGCCAACGTCCTGACTTTC. This encodes CASSIVGGAAGANVLTF.